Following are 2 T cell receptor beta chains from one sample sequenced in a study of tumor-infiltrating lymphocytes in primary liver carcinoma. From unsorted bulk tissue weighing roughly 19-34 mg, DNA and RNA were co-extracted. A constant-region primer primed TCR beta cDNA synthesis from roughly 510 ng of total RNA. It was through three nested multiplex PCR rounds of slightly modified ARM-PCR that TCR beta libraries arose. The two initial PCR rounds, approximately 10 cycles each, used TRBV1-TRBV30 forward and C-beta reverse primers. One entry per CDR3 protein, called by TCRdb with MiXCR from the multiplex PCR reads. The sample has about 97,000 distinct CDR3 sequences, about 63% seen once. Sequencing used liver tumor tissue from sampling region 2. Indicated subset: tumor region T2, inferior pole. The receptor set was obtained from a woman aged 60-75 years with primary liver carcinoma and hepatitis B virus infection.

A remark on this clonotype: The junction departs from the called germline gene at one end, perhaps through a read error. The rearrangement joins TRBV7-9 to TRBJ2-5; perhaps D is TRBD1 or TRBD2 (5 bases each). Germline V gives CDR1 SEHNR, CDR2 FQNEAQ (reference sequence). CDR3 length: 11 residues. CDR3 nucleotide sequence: TGTGCCATCAGCTTATTGGGGGAGTCTTACTTC. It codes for CAISLLGESYF.

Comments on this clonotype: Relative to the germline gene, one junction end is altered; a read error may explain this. This chain's CDR3 is CASRGGRGSANTGELFF. In DNA, the CDR3 is TGTGCCAGCAGGGGAGGAAGGGGATCCGCGAACACCGGGGAGCTTTTTTTT. V gene TRBV11-1 combines with J gene TRBJ2-2, with D possibly matching TRBD2 (6 bases). The CDR3 covers 17 residues. Looked up from germline, CDR1 is SGHAT and CDR2 is FQDESV (reference sequence).